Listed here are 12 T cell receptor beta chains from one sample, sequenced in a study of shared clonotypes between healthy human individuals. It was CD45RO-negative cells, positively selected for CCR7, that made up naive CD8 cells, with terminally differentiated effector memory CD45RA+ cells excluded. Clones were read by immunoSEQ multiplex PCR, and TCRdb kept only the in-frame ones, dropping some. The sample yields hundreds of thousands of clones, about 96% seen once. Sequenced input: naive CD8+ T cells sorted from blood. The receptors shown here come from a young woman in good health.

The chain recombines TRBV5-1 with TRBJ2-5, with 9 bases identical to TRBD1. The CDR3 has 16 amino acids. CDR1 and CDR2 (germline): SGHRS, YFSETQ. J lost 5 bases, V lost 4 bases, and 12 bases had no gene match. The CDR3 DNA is TGCGCCAGCAGCCTGCGGGGACAGGGCGGCTACGAGACCCAGTACTTC. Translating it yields CASSLRGQGGYETQYF.

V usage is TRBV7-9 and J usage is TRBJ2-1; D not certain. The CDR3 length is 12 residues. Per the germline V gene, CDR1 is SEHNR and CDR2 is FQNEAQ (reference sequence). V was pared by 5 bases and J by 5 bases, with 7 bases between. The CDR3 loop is CASSQDDNEQFF. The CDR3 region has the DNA TGTGCCAGCAGCCAGGACGACAATGAGCAGTTCTTC.

The chain's CDR3 is CSVGREAVEQYF. In DNA, the CDR3 is TGCAGCGTTGGTCGGGAGGCGGTGGAGCAGTACTTC. This chain links TRBV29-1 with TRBJ2-7, with 7 positions matching TRBD2. Germline V gene sequence: CDR1 SQVTM, CDR2 ANQGSEA. The CDR3 totals 12 residues. J lost 7 bases, V lost 4 bases, and 7 bases had no gene match.

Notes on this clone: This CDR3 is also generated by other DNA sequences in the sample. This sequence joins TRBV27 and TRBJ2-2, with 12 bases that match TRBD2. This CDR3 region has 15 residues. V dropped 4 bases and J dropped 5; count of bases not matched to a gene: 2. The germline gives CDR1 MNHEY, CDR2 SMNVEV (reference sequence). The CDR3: CASSSGTSGTGELFF. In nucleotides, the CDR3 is TGTGCCAGCAGTTCTGGGACTAGCGGGACCGGGGAGCTGTTTTTT.

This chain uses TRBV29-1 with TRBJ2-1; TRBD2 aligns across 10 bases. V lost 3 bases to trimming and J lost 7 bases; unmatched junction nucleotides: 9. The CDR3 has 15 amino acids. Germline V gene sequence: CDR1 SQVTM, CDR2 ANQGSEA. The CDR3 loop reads CSVDRGTSELNEQFF. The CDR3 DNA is TGCAGCGTTGACAGGGGGACTAGCGAACTGAATGAGCAGTTCTTC.

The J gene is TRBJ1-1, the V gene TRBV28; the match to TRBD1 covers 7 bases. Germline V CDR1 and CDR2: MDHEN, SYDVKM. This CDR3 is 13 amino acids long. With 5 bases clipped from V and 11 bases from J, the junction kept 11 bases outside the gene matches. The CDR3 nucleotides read TGTGCCAGCAGTATCGGGACAGCCTCGGAGGCTTTCTTT. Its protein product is CASSIGTASEAFF. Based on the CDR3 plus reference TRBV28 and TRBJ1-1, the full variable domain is DVKVTQSSRYLVKRTGEKVFLECVQDMDHENMFWYRQDPGLGLRLIYFSYDVKMKEKGDIPEGYSVSREKKERFSLILESASTNQTSMYLCASSIGTASEAFFGQGTRLTVV.

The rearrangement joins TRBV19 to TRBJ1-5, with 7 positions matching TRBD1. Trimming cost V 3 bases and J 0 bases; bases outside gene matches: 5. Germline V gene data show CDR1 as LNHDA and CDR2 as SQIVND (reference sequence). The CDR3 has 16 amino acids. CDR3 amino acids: CASSISRGNSNQPQHF. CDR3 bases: TGTGCCAGTAGTATTAGCAGGGGGAATAGCAATCAGCCCCAGCATTTT.

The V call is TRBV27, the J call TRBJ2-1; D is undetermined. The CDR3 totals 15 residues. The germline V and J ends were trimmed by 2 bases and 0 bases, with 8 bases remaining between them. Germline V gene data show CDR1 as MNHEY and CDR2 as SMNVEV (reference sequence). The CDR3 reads CASSLLPSSYNEQFF. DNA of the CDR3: TGTGCCAGCAGTTTACTTCCTAGCTCCTACAATGAGCAGTTCTTC.

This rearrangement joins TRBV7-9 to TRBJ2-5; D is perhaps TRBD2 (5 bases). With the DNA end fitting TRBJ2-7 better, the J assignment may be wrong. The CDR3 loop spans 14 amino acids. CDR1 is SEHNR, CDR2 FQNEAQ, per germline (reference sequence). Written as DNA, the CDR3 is TGTGCCAGCAGCTTAGCGAGCGGTTTGAGCGAGCAGTACTTC. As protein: CASSLASGLSEQYF.

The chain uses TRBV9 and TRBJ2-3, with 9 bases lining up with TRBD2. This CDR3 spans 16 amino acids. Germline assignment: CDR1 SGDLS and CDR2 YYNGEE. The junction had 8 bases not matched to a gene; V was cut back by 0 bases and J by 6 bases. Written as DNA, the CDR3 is TGTGCCAGCAGCGTAGGAGGGGTAGCGGGAGCGGATACGCAGTATTTT. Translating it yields CASSVGGVAGADTQYF.

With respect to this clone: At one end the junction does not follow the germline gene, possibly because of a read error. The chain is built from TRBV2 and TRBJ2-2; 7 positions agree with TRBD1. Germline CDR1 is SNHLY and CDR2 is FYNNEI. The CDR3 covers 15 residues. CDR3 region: CASSEGDRNTGELFF. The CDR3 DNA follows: TGTGCCAGCAGCGAAGGGGACAGAAACACCGGGGAGCTGTTTTTT.

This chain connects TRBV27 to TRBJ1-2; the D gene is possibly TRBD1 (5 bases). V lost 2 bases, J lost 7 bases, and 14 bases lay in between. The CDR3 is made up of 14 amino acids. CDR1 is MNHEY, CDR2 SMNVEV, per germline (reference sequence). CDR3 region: CASSLRQPATGYTF. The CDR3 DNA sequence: TGTGCCAGCAGTTTAAGACAGCCAGCAACTGGCTACACCTTC.